Each of the 17 T cell receptor beta chains below was sequenced from the same sample in a study of blood T cell repertoires in COVID-19. Libraries were prepared by immunoSEQ multiplex PCR; TCRdb keeps only in-frame clonotypes and omits some of them. This table holds 150,000 to 200,000 clones, roughly 82% found once. The sample was peripheral blood. These receptors were collected from a woman aged 40 to 50 with COVID-19, enrolled during active disease.

The chain is built from TRBV30 and TRBJ2-1; TRBD2 matches at 11 bases. Germline V lookup: CDR1 GTSNPN, CDR2 SVGIG (reference sequence). This CDR3 is 15 amino acids long. The V and J ends lost 5 bases and 7 bases, in that order; junction bases with no gene match: 10. CDR3 region: CAWCSGGAFSNEQFF. The CDR3 DNA is TGTGCCTGGTGTAGCGGGGGGGCGTTTTCGAATGAGCAGTTCTTC.

V is TRBV3-1 (or the pseudogene TRBV3-2) and J is TRBJ1-5; perhaps TRBD1 as D (6 bases). The V gene lost 4 bases and the J gene lost 6 bases, with 10 bases spanning the gap. CDR3 length equals 13 residues. Per germline, CDR1 LGHDT and CDR2 YNNKEL (reference sequence). For the CDR3, the DNA is TGTGCCAGCAGCCGAGCGGGGGCTCAGCCCCAGCATTTT. It yields the protein CASSRAGAQPQHF.

The V call is TRBV3-1 (or the pseudogene TRBV3-2), the J call TRBJ2-5, with D tentatively TRBD2 (6 bases). The CDR3 spans 16 residues. Trimming took 1 base from V and 2 from J, leaving 14 bases between them. Germline assignment: CDR1 LGHDT and CDR2 YNNKEL (reference sequence). CDR3 protein: CASSQGDGRYQETQYF. The CDR3 coding sequence is TGTGCCAGCAGCCAAGGGGACGGGAGATATCAAGAGACCCAGTACTTC.

The chain uses TRBV11-2 and TRBJ2-1; 8 positions agree with TRBD2. The CDR3 is 17 residues long. Germline values: CDR1 SGHAT, CDR2 FQNNGV. V trimming: 3 bases; J trimming: 7 bases; junction bases outside the gene matches: 14. CDR3 in DNA: TGTGCCAGCAGCTTTAATATACGGGAGGGCCGTAGAAATGAGCAGTTCTTC. Protein: CASSFNIREGRRNEQFF.

The CDR3, as DNA: TGTGCCTGGAGTGTTCTTAATGAAAAACTGTTTTTT. As protein: CAWSVLNEKLFF. The chain employs TRBV30 and TRBJ1-4; D is undetermined. V was pared by 0 bases and J by 4 bases, with 3 bases between. Germline CDR1 GTSNPN, CDR2 SVGIG (reference sequence). The CDR3 contains 12 residues. Combining the CDR3 with reference TRBV30 and TRBJ1-4 gives the whole variable domain SQTIHQWPATLVQPVGSPLSLECTVEGTSNPNLYWYRQAAGRGLQLLFYSVGIGQISSEVPQNLSASRPQDRQFILSSKKLLLSDSGFYLCAWSVLNEKLFFGSGTQLSVL.

This CDR3 reads CASSQGDLDYEQYF. The CDR3 DNA follows: TGCGCCAGCAGCCAAGGGGACTTGGACTACGAGCAGTACTTC. The chain carries TRBV4-1 and TRBJ2-7; TRBD2 might be the D (6 bases). The germline V gene encodes CDR1 MGHRA and CDR2 YSYEKL. The CDR3 length is 14 residues. With 1 base removed from V and 3 bases from J, the gap between germline ends came to 10 bases.

This chain links TRBV30 with TRBJ2-1; 7 bases are a match to TRBD1. The V segment lost 2 bases and the J segment 5 bases; nucleotides outside the gene matches: 9. The CDR3 is 15 residues long. Per germline, CDR1 GTSNPN and CDR2 SVGIG (reference sequence). CDR3 DNA: TGTGCCTGGAGTCGGACAGGTACTAAGCACAATGAGCAGTTCTTC. This encodes CAWSRTGTKHNEQFF.

The V call is TRBV9, the J call TRBJ1-5; TRBD1 matches at 8 bases. The CDR3 has 17 amino acids. The V gene's germline CDR1 is SGDLS and CDR2 YYNGEE. Trimming cost V 0 bases and J 3 bases; bases outside gene matches: 8. In nucleotides, the CDR3 is TGTGCCAGCAGCGTAGAGGGACCGGACAGGGACAATCAGCCCCAGCATTTT. It yields the protein CASSVEGPDRDNQPQHF. The variable domain in full, completed from reference TRBV9 and TRBJ1-5, reads DSGVTQTPKHLITATGQRVTLRCSPRSGDLSVYWYQQSLDQGLQFLIQYYNGEERAKGNILERFSAQQFPDLHSELNLSSLELGDSALYFCASSVEGPDRDNQPQHFGDGTRLSIL.

The chain is built from TRBV28 and TRBJ1-5; TRBD1 matches at 10 bases. The CDR3 extends over 16 amino acids. The V and J ends lost 10 bases and 2 bases, in that order; junction bases with no gene match: 11. Per germline, CDR1 MDHEN and CDR2 SYDVKM. The DNA of the CDR3 is TGTGCCACCCTCCTAACCGGGACAGGGGGCAATCAGCCCCAGCATTTT. The encoded protein is CATLLTGTGGNQPQHF.

The V and J genes are TRBV3-1 (or the pseudogene TRBV3-2) and TRBJ2-5, with 9 bases aligning to TRBD2. The germline CDR1 and CDR2 sequences are LGHDT and YNNKEL (reference sequence). The CDR3 runs to 15 residues. V shed 1 base and J 4 bases; nucleotides not matched to a gene: 4. This CDR3 is CASSQAGTSSETQYF. The CDR3 DNA sequence: TGTGCCAGCAGCCAAGCGGGGACTAGCTCAGAGACCCAGTACTTC.

The gene calls are TRBV7-3 and TRBJ1-1, with D maybe TRBD1 (6 bases). The germline V gene encodes CDR1 SGHTA and CDR2 FQGTGA. The CDR3 sequence is 13 residues long. Trimming removed 2 bases from V and 5 bases from J, with 9 bases in between. In DNA form, the CDR3 reads TGTGCCAGCAGCTTAGACCAGGGGACTGAAGCTTTCTTT. Its translation is CASSLDQGTEAFF. The variable domain in full, with the rest retrieved from reference TRBV7-3 and TRBJ1-1, is GAGVSQTPSNKVTEKGKYVELRCDPISGHTALYWYRQSLGQGPEFLIYFQGTGAADDSGLPNDRFFAVRPEGSVSTLKIQRTERGDSAVYLCASSLDQGTEAFFGQGTRLTVV.

This chain joins TRBV6-4 and TRBJ2-3; D might be TRBD2 (7 bases). V lost 2 bases and J lost 2, with 8 bases in between. Looked up from germline, CDR1 is MRHNA and CDR2 is SNTAGT. The CDR3 has 14 amino acids. The CDR3 DNA sequence: TGTGCCAGCAGTGACGGGGGGGCCACAGATACGCAGTATTTT. Translated, it gives CASSDGGATDTQYF.

The V call is TRBV28, the J call TRBJ1-6; tentative D call: TRBD1 (6 bases). In germline, CDR1 is MDHEN, CDR2 SYDVKM. The CDR3 is made up of 14 amino acids. Trimming removed 8 bases from V and 10 bases from J, with 18 bases in between. CDR3 sequence: CASQQGSSGSPLHF. CDR3 sequence (DNA): TGTGCCAGCCAACAGGGAAGCTCGGGATCACCCCTCCACTTT.

The chain links TRBV4-2 to TRBJ2-5; the D gene is possibly TRBD1 (6 bases). From germline, CDR1 is LGHNA and CDR2 YNFKEQ. V lost 1 base and J lost 2, with 14 bases in between. CDR3 length equals 16 residues. The CDR3 spells CASSQVHMGAQETQYF. The CDR3, as DNA: TGTGCCAGCAGCCAAGTTCATATGGGGGCACAAGAGACCCAGTACTTC.

The rearrangement links TRBV6-5 to TRBJ2-1; 13 bases are shared with TRBD2. CDR3 length: 14 residues. Looked up from germline, CDR1 is MNHEY and CDR2 is SVGAGI. Trimming cost V 8 bases and J 6 bases; bases outside gene matches: 4. The chain's CDR3 is CASGLAGDSNEQFF. In DNA form, the CDR3 reads TGTGCCAGCGGACTAGCGGGAGATAGCAATGAGCAGTTCTTC.

The V and J genes are TRBV2 and TRBJ1-5, with D perhaps TRBD1 (5 bases). Deletions cut 4 bases from V and 5 bases from J, with 15 bases between. Germline V gene data show CDR1 as SNHLY and CDR2 as FYNNEI. The CDR3 consists of 15 residues. CDR3 protein: CASSARTRQDQPQHF. In DNA, the CDR3 is TGTGCCAGCAGTGCCCGGACAAGACAAGATCAGCCCCAGCATTTT.

The rearrangement joins TRBV4-1 to TRBJ2-7; possible D gene TRBD2, 6 bases. There are 16 residues in the CDR3. Germline V gene data show CDR1 as MGHRA and CDR2 as YSYEKL. V was cut by 1 base and J by 5 bases, with 18 bases left in between. The CDR3 loop is CASSQGGGGRFDEQYF. CDR3 nucleotides: TGCGCCAGCAGCCAAGGCGGTGGGGGGAGGTTCGACGAGCAGTACTTC.